This T cell receptor (beta chain) was captured in a study of OX40 agonist ivuxolimab in advanced cancers. The table came from immunoSEQ multiplex PCR; TCRdb's copy has only in-frame clones and leaves some out. Altogether about 41,000 clones are present, 80% to 90% being singletons, with the ten largest covering roughly 0.53%. Autoimmune disease history or systemic immunosuppression disqualified patients. Patients had blood sampled at baseline and again on cycle 4 day 1 and cycle 7 day 1. This CDR3 has 14 residues. The germline V gene has CDR1 SGHRS and CDR2 YFSETQ. The V gene lost 0 bases and the J gene lost 1 base, with 4 bases spanning the gap.

This TCR was sampled from an adult with an advanced solid tumor such as melanoma, head and neck, liver or kidney cancer. The chain couples TRBV5-1 to TRBJ2-2; the D is unclear. The starting material was CD4+ or CD8+ T cells sorted from blood, obtained in a trial of the OX40 agonist ivuxolimab. The CDR3 reads CASSLGGNTGELFF. The CDR3 coding sequence is TGCGCCAGCAGCTTGGGGGGGAACACCGGGGAGCTGTTTTTT. The full variable domain, its missing parts supplied by reference TRBV5-1 and TRBJ2-2, is KAGVTQTPRYLIKTRGQQVTLSCSPISGHRSVSWYQQTPGQGLQFLFEYFSETQRNKGNFPGRFSGRQFSNSRSEMNVSTLELGDSALYLCASSLGGNTGELFFGEGSRLTVL.